The source of this T cell receptor (beta chain) is a study of blood T cell repertoires in COVID-19. The germline gives CDR1 SQVTM, CDR2 ANQGSEA. The V and J ends lost 7 bases and 0 bases respectively, with 15 bases between them. The CDR3 runs 14 residues. The assay was immunoSEQ multiplex PCR, and TCRdb's table has in-frame clones only and misses some. Among about 98,000 clones listed, 87% were seen once. The V and J genes are TRBV29-1 and TRBJ1-1; no reliable D call. The TCR was taken from a man aged 65 to 85 with acute or convalescent COVID-19. Sequencing was performed on peripheral blood. The CDR3 spells CSASLPQVNTEAFF. CDR3 nucleotides: TGCAGCGCCAGCCTCCCGCAGGTGAACACTGAAGCTTTCTTT.